The 21 T cell receptor beta chains in this list originate from one sample, sequenced in a study of cytomegalovirus exposure and HLA in healthy donors. PCR primers comprised 60 Vbeta and 13 Jbeta primers. This table comes from immunoSEQ multiplex PCR, and its TCRdb copy is limited to in-frame clones, with some not included. The table lists about 84,000 clones, 63% of them singletons. The material sequenced was PBMCs. The receptors stem from a woman in her 40s in good health and CMV-seropositive.

V gene TRBV27 combines with J gene TRBJ2-1; D is perhaps TRBD2 (6 bases). The CDR3 totals 14 residues. CDR1 and CDR2 (germline): MNHEY, SMNVEV (reference sequence). Trimming left V 2 bases short and J 5 bases short, with 10 bases between. The CDR3 nucleotides read TGTGCCAGCAGTTTAATGCGGGACCACAATGAGCAGTTCTTC. Its protein is CASSLMRDHNEQFF.

The chain couples TRBV29-1 to TRBJ2-1; no clear D gene. Germline V gene lookup returns CDR1 SQVTM and CDR2 ANQGSEA. This CDR3 has 14 residues. The V end lost 1 base, the J end lost 4 bases, and 11 bases lay between the germline ends. This CDR3 is CSVEANWAYNEQFF. As DNA, the CDR3 is TGCAGCGTTGAAGCCAACTGGGCTTACAATGAGCAGTTCTTC.

The V gene is TRBV5-6, the J gene TRBJ1-2, with D maybe TRBD1 (5 bases). The CDR3 has 15 residues. Germline assignment: CDR1 SGHDT and CDR2 YYEEEE. The V end was cut by 3 bases, the J end by 2 bases, with 14 bases between. The CDR3 coding sequence is TGTGCCAGCAGCTCCTTCGGGGGTTTGAACTATGGCTACACCTTC. Protein: CASSSFGGLNYGYTF. The full variable domain, rest sourced from reference TRBV5-6 and TRBJ1-2, is DAGVTQSPTHLIKTRGQQVTLRCSPKSGHDTVSWYQQALGQGPQFIFQYYEEEERQRGNFPDRFSGHQFPNYSSELNVNALLLGDSALYLCASSSFGGLNYGYTFGSGTRLTVV.

This clone is medium-sized within its sample. CDR3 nucleotide sequence: TGTGCCAGTAGTCTAAACGAACAGGGGGCTGATGGCTACACCTTC. Residues: CASSLNEQGADGYTF. V and J are TRBV19 and TRBJ1-2; 9 bases align to TRBD1. The V gene's germline CDR1 is LNHDA and CDR2 SQIVND (reference sequence). The trim removed 5 bases at V and 6 bases at J, leaving 10 bases unmatched. The CDR3 has 15 amino acids.

The CDR3 DNA is TGTGCCAGTAGTATAGAAGGGGGGGCCGGCTACACCTTC. Protein product: CASSIEGGAGYTF. The chain is built from TRBV19 and TRBJ1-2; D is possibly TRBD1 (6 bases). The germline V and J ends were trimmed by 0 bases and 8 bases, with 10 bases remaining between them. The germline V gene encodes CDR1 LNHDA and CDR2 SQIVND (reference sequence). CDR3 size: 13 residues.

This clone occurred a few times. The gene calls are TRBV6-5 and TRBJ1-5; TRBD1 might be the D (6 bases). V lost 0 bases, J lost 5 bases, and 14 bases lay in between. Germline V gene lookup returns CDR1 MNHEY and CDR2 SVGAGI. The CDR3 has 16 residues. The CDR3 DNA is TGTGCCAGCAGTTACTCAGCGGGGGCGAGAGATCAGCCCCAGCATTTT. Residues: CASSYSAGARDQPQHF.

The J gene is TRBJ1-5, the V gene TRBV28; TRBD1 matches 9 bases. The CDR3 length is 16 residues. V lost 6 bases and J lost 1; bases outside the gene matches: 7. The germline V gene encodes CDR1 MDHEN and CDR2 SYDVKM. CDR3 loop: CASRGTGGLSNQPQHF. In nucleotides, the CDR3 is TGTGCCAGCAGGGGAACAGGGGGCTTGAGCAATCAGCCCCAGCATTTT. Looking up the rest from reference TRBV28 and TRBJ1-5 gives the full variable domain: DVKVTQSSRYLVKRTGEKVFLECVQDMDHENMFWYRQDPGLGLRLIYFSYDVKMKEKGDIPEGYSVSREKKERFSLILESASTNQTSMYLCASRGTGGLSNQPQHFGDGTRLSIL.

J is TRBJ2-1 and V is TRBV10-2, with TRBD1 matching 7 bases. Germline values: CDR1 WSHSY, CDR2 SAAADI. V dropped 9 bases and J dropped 0; count of bases not matched to a gene: 17. The CDR3 consists of 18 residues. CDR3 region: CASRDRAQSLSSYNEQFF. As DNA, the CDR3 is TGCGCCAGTCGAGACAGGGCGCAGTCTTTGAGCTCCTACAATGAGCAGTTCTTC.

This sequence joins TRBV5-1 and TRBJ2-7; D gene ambiguous. Deletions cut 1 base from V and 1 base from J, with 3 bases between. CDR3 length: 12 amino acids. Looked up from germline, CDR1 is SGHRS and CDR2 is YFSETQ. CDR3 residues: CASSLSSYEQYF. CDR3 nucleotides: TGCGCCAGCAGCTTGTCGTCCTACGAGCAGTACTTC.

V is TRBV7-2 and J is TRBJ1-2; 8 bases line up with TRBD1. The CDR3 consists of 15 residues. Germline values: CDR1 SGHTA, CDR2 FQGNSA. V shed 5 bases and J 7 bases; nucleotides not matched to a gene: 12. The CDR3 is CASSPSGQGDGGYTF. CDR3 nucleotides: TGTGCCAGCAGCCCCTCCGGACAGGGAGACGGTGGCTACACCTTC.

CDR3: CASSSTSDNEQFF. The DNA for the CDR3 is TGTGCCAGCAGTTCCACCTCAGACAATGAGCAGTTCTTC. The genes are TRBV7-3 and TRBJ2-1, with unresolved D. There are 13 residues in the CDR3. The V end lost 6 bases, the J end lost 5 bases, and 11 bases lay between the germline ends. The germline gives CDR1 SGHTA, CDR2 FQGTGA.

The J gene is TRBJ2-7, the V gene TRBV7-2, with D uncertain. This CDR3 region has 12 residues. Germline V gives CDR1 SGHTA, CDR2 FQGNSA. V was trimmed by 2 bases and J by 6 bases, leaving 8 bases between them. CDR3 residues: CASSLMTTEQYF. In nucleotides, the CDR3 is TGTGCCAGCAGCTTAATGACAACCGAGCAGTACTTC.

V usage is TRBV6-5 and J usage is TRBJ1-2; 7 nucleotides agree with TRBD1. V shed 4 bases, J shed 2 bases, and the junction held 4 bases outside the gene matches. The germline gives CDR1 MNHEY, CDR2 SVGAGI. The CDR3 covers 14 residues. The CDR3 DNA reads as TGTGCCAGCAGTTTAAGAGGGGGCAACTATGGCTACACCTTC. This encodes CASSLRGGNYGYTF.

V usage is TRBV11-2 and J usage is TRBJ2-7; tentatively, D is TRBD2 (5 bases). The CDR3 is 14 amino acids. Germline V gene lookup returns CDR1 SGHAT and CDR2 FQNNGV. V was clipped by 5 bases and J by 5 bases, with 16 bases between them. CDR3 amino acids: CASSLGAVADEQYF. In DNA, the CDR3 is TGTGCCAGCAGCCTTGGAGCGGTCGCCGACGAGCAGTACTTC.

The chain is built from TRBV28 and TRBJ1-2, with D perhaps TRBD1 (5 bases). The CDR3 is 14 residues long. Trimming shortened V by 2 bases and J by 8 bases, and 15 bases separated the two germline ends. Germline-derived CDR1 and CDR2 are MDHEN and SYDVKM. CDR3 in DNA: TGTGCCAGCAGTTTAAGGAGGGGAGTCGACGGCTACACCTTC. Amino acids: CASSLRRGVDGYTF.

V and J are TRBV9 and TRBJ2-7; D is uncertain. The V and J ends lost 0 bases and 5 bases respectively, with 6 bases between them. The CDR3 runs to 12 residues. The germline gives CDR1 SGDLS, CDR2 YYNGEE. The CDR3 loop reads CASSVDGNEQYF. The DNA for the CDR3 is TGTGCCAGCAGCGTAGACGGTAACGAGCAGTACTTC.

The chain has TRBV4-3 and TRBJ2-7, with 9 bases fitting TRBD2. The germline CDR1 and CDR2 sequences are LGHNA and YSLEER. Trimming took 6 bases from V and 0 from J; bases not matched to a gene: 6. There are 15 residues in the CDR3. CDR3 in amino acids: CASSRSSGVSYEQYF. CDR3 sequence (DNA): TGCGCCAGCAGTCGATCTAGCGGGGTCTCCTACGAGCAGTACTTC.

This sequence joins TRBV7-9 and TRBJ2-2, with 8 bases aligning to TRBD1. Germline V CDR1 and CDR2: SEHNR, FQNEAQ (reference sequence). The CDR3 loop spans 15 amino acids. The junction had 9 bases not matched to a gene; V was cut back by 5 bases and J by 7 bases. The CDR3 reads CASSRARGQDGELFF. The CDR3 DNA reads as TGTGCCAGCAGCCGTGCCAGGGGGCAAGACGGGGAGCTGTTTTTT.

The chain employs TRBV27 and TRBJ2-1, with TRBD2 as a possible D gene (5 bases). The CDR3 extends over 15 amino acids. Looked up from germline, CDR1 is MNHEY and CDR2 is SMNVEV (reference sequence). The V end was cut by 6 bases, the J end by 1 base, with 13 bases between. The CDR3 coding sequence is TGTGCCAGCAGCCTTAGCGTGGGTTCCTACAATGAGCAGTTCTTC. As protein: CASSLSVGSYNEQFF.

J is TRBJ1-1 and V is TRBV28; unclear D gene. Germline V gives CDR1 MDHEN, CDR2 SYDVKM. The CDR3 consists of 15 residues. Trimming removed 1 base from V and 0 bases from J, with 9 bases in between. The CDR3 is CASSLSTALNTEAFF. The CDR3 DNA reads TGTGCCAGCAGTTTATCTACAGCATTGAACACTGAAGCTTTCTTT.

The chain links TRBV7-8 to TRBJ2-7, with D possibly matching TRBD2 (5 bases). The CDR3 is 16 amino acids. The germline gives CDR1 SGHVS, CDR2 FQNEAQ. V was cut by 5 bases and J by 1 base, with 18 bases left in between. CDR3 nucleotide sequence: TGTGCCAGCAGCGAGGGCGCTAGATCGTTTTCCTACGAGCAGTACTTC. Its protein is CASSEGARSFSYEQYF.